These 29 T cell receptor beta chains share one sample of origin, sequenced in a study of control samples from healthy donors and cancer patients. The repertoire was sequenced with immunoSEQ multiplex PCR; TCRdb's copy has only in-frame clones and lacks some. The table shows roughly 50,000 clones, with nearly 96% occurring only once. The sample consisted of blood. Receptors originate from a woman in her thirties in good health.

The genes are TRBV15 and TRBJ2-2, with D hard to call. V lost 1 base and J 5 bases, leaving 5 bases between the germline ends. CDR1 is LNHNV and CDR2 is YYDKDF in the germline V gene (reference sequence). The CDR3 runs 13 residues. CDR3 loop: CATSRGATGELFF. CDR3 DNA sequence: TGTGCCACCAGCAGAGGGGCAACCGGGGAGCTGTTTTTT. Using reference TRBV15 and TRBJ2-2 for the parts outside the CDR3, the full variable domain is DAMVIQNPRYQVTQFGKPVTLSCSQTLNHNVMYWYQQKSSQAPKLLFHYYDKDFNNEADTPDNFQSRRPNTSFCFLDIRSPGLGDTAMYLCATSRGATGELFFGEGSRLTVL.

The chain links TRBV3-1 (or the pseudogene TRBV3-2) to TRBJ1-6; D is unclear. The CDR3 is 16 residues long. V lost 4 bases and J lost 6, with 16 bases in between. Germline V lookup: CDR1 LGHDT, CDR2 YNNKEL (reference sequence). CDR3 bases: TGTGCCAGCAGCCGGACGCGTTGTCGCATTAATTCACCCCTCCACTTT. This translates into CASSRTRCRINSPLHF.

The V and J genes are TRBV5-6 and TRBJ2-2; D unclear. CDR1 and CDR2 from the germline V gene are SGHDT and YYEEEE. V dropped 6 bases and J dropped 6 bases, with 12 bases sitting between them. This CDR3 is built from 13 residues. DNA of the CDR3: TGTGCCAGCAAGTTATCAGGCCCCGGGGAGCTGTTTTTT. Protein product: CASKLSGPGELFF.

The rearrangement uses TRBV5-4 and TRBJ1-1; D gene uncertain. V lost 5 bases, J lost 6 bases, and 17 bases lay in between. The CDR3 extends over 14 amino acids. Germline CDR1 SGHNT, CDR2 YYREEE (reference sequence). Here the CDR3 reads CASRPGRSGPEAFF. The CDR3 DNA reads as TGTGCCAGCAGGCCTGGGAGGTCCGGGCCTGAAGCTTTCTTT.

This clone has a single count. The rearrangement uses TRBV5-1 and TRBJ1-1, with TRBD1 matching 8 bases. With V trimmed by 6 bases and J by 1 base, 11 bases remained unmatched. Per the germline V gene, CDR1 is SGHRS and CDR2 is YFSETQ. The CDR3 extends over 16 amino acids. The CDR3 here is CASKDSGGRANTEAFF. The CDR3 DNA is TGCGCCAGCAAGGACTCAGGGGGCAGGGCGAACACTGAAGCTTTCTTT.

J is TRBJ1-2 and V is TRBV30; tentatively, D is TRBD1 (6 bases). Deletions cut 0 bases from V and 6 bases from J, with 17 bases between. Germline CDR1 and CDR2: GTSNPN and SVGIG (reference sequence). The CDR3 extends over 15 amino acids. The CDR3 loop reads CAWSVIQDRIDGYTF. Here the CDR3 DNA reads TGTGCCTGGAGTGTCATTCAAGACAGGATAGATGGCTACACCTTC.

This rearrangement joins TRBV5-1 to TRBJ2-1, with TRBD2 matching 9 bases. The ends lost 0 bases at V and 8 bases at J; junction bases unmatched: 6. Per the germline V gene, CDR1 is SGHRS and CDR2 is YFSETQ. There are 15 residues in the CDR3. This CDR3 reads CASSLVAGGGDEQFF. The CDR3 nucleotides are TGCGCCAGCAGCTTGGTCGCGGGAGGGGGCGATGAGCAGTTCTTC.

The V gene is TRBV5-1, the J gene TRBJ2-7, with 8 bases matching TRBD1. CDR3 length: 14 residues. The trim removed 1 base at V and 4 bases at J, leaving 4 bases unmatched. The germline V gene encodes CDR1 SGHRS and CDR2 YFSETQ. The CDR3 DNA is TGCGCCAGCAGCTTGTCCGGGACAGGTTACGAGCAGTACTTC. Amino acid sequence: CASSLSGTGYEQYF.

The chain carries TRBV9 and TRBJ2-3; the match to TRBD2 covers 9 bases. Trimming took 2 bases from V and 5 from J; bases not matched to a gene: 6. This CDR3 has 15 amino acids. Germline V gene data show CDR1 as SGDLS and CDR2 as YYNGEE. Here the CDR3 reads CASSVGSGSGDTQYF. CDR3 in DNA: TGTGCCAGCAGCGTTGGTAGCGGGAGTGGAGATACGCAGTATTTT. Together with reference TRBV9 and TRBJ2-3, the CDR3 gives the full variable domain: DSGVTQTPKHLITATGQRVTLRCSPRSGDLSVYWYQQSLDQGLQFLIQYYNGEERAKGNILERFSAQQFPDLHSELNLSSLELGDSALYFCASSVGSGSGDTQYFGPGTRLTVL.

The genes are TRBV6-6 and TRBJ1-1, with D perhaps matching TRBD1 (5 bases). The germline V gene has CDR1 MNHNY and CDR2 SVGAGI (reference sequence). The CDR3 totals 15 residues. The ends were cut back, 0 bases at V and 5 bases at J, with 13 bases in the middle. The CDR3 DNA reads TGTGCCAGCAGTTACTCGGGGCAGGGCGGGACTGAAGCTTTCTTT. Translation gives CASSYSGQGGTEAFF.

The chain is built from TRBV9 and TRBJ2-3, with TRBD2 matching 7 bases. The ends lost 0 bases at V and 6 bases at J; junction bases unmatched: 7. This CDR3 has 15 residues. Germline V lookup: CDR1 SGDLS, CDR2 YYNGEE. CDR3 nucleotide sequence: TGTGCCAGCAGCGTAGGAGGGGTTAGCGGGGATACGCAGTATTTT. It specifies CASSVGGVSGDTQYF. The complete variable domain, with remaining parts taken from reference TRBV9 and TRBJ2-3, reads DSGVTQTPKHLITATGQRVTLRCSPRSGDLSVYWYQQSLDQGLQFLIQYYNGEERAKGNILERFSAQQFPDLHSELNLSSLELGDSALYFCASSVGGVSGDTQYFGPGTRLTVL.

J is TRBJ2-7 and V is TRBV5-1; 11 bases are shared with TRBD1. The germline gives CDR1 SGHRS, CDR2 YFSETQ. The junction had 3 bases not matched to a gene; V was cut back by 2 bases and J by 5 bases. CDR3 length equals 14 residues. The CDR3 DNA sequence: TGCGCCAGCAGCTTAGGACAGGGGGCCCACGAGCAGTACTTC. It specifies CASSLGQGAHEQYF.

Points on this clone: A junction boundary mismatches the germline segment, possibly from a read error. The chain carries TRBV3-1 (or the pseudogene TRBV3-2) and TRBJ2-7; 10 nucleotides agree with TRBD1. Germline loops: CDR1 LGHDT, CDR2 YNNKEL (reference sequence). This CDR3 is 13 amino acids long. The CDR3 protein is CAGSGDRGYEQYF. Here the CDR3 DNA reads TGTGCCGGCAGCGGGGACAGGGGATACGAGCAGTACTTC.

The J gene is TRBJ2-7, the V gene TRBV4-1; D call uncertain. The germline gives CDR1 MGHRA, CDR2 YSYEKL. There are 15 residues in the CDR3. V was clipped by 2 bases and J by 2 bases, with 13 bases between them. The CDR3 is CASSQKAADPYEQYF. CDR3 coding DNA: TGCGCCAGCAGCCAAAAGGCGGCAGACCCCTACGAGCAGTACTTC.

V and J are TRBV2 and TRBJ1-3; D call uncertain. The CDR3 sequence is 16 residues long. V lost 2 bases and J 1 base, leaving 12 bases between the germline ends. CDR1 SNHLY and CDR2 FYNNEI come from the germline V gene. The CDR3: CASSERVAVSGNTIYF. DNA of the CDR3: TGTGCCAGCAGTGAACGGGTGGCCGTGTCTGGAAACACCATATATTTT.

V gene TRBV7-2 combines with J gene TRBJ1-1; no clear D. V lost 3 bases and J lost 7, with 12 bases in between. The CDR3 totals 13 residues. CDR1 is SGHTA, CDR2 FQGNSA, per germline. The CDR3 bases are TGTGCCAGCAGCTTTGAGGGCGATAATGAAGCTTTCTTT. This encodes CASSFEGDNEAFF.

The count of this clone is one. This chain uses TRBV6-1 with TRBJ1-4, with 7 bases matching TRBD1. This CDR3 region has 15 residues. The junction had 5 bases not matched to a gene; V was cut back by 0 bases and J by 7 bases. CDR1 and CDR2 (germline): MNHNS, SASEGT. The CDR3 DNA reads as TGTGCCAGCAGTGAAGCGGAGGGGGCGGGTGAAAAACTGTTTTTT. It specifies CASSEAEGAGEKLFF.

The chain recombines TRBV14 with TRBJ2-7; D may be TRBD2 (6 bases). The germline CDR1 and CDR2 sequences are SGHDN and FVKESK. V shed 2 bases and J shed 2 bases, with 19 bases lying between them. This CDR3 is built from 17 residues. Written as DNA, the CDR3 is TGTGCCAGCAGCCAACCCCACGGGCGGGGAAGAACCTACGAGCAGTACTTC. Translation gives CASSQPHGRGRTYEQYF.

The genes are TRBV7-3 and TRBJ2-5, with D unclear. CDR1 SGHTA and CDR2 FQGTGA come from the germline V gene. V was cut by 3 bases and J by 1 base, with 9 bases left in between. This CDR3 is 14 amino acids long. The chain's CDR3 is CASSLIGGQETQYF. The CDR3 nucleotides are TGTGCCAGCAGCTTGATTGGCGGCCAAGAGACCCAGTACTTC.

The rearrangement uses TRBV28 and TRBJ2-3; D is ambiguous. The CDR3 totals 13 residues. Per the germline V gene, CDR1 is MDHEN and CDR2 is SYDVKM. Trimming took off 5 bases at V and 6 bases at J, with 12 bases between the two ends. CDR3 in amino acids: CASSTLAGDTQYF. The CDR3 nucleotides are TGTGCCAGCAGTACGCTGGCCGGGGATACGCAGTATTTT.

The rearrangement links TRBV7-9 to TRBJ1-1, with a possible D match to TRBD1 (5 bases). Germline V gives CDR1 SEHNR, CDR2 FQNEAQ (reference sequence). This CDR3 spans 16 amino acids. The ends were cut back, 1 base at V and 0 bases at J, with 12 bases in the middle. The CDR3 region has the DNA TGTGCCAGCAGCTTAGATGGATGGGACCTGAACACTGAAGCTTTCTTT. Protein sequence: CASSLDGWDLNTEAFF.

The V and J genes are TRBV7-9 and TRBJ2-3, with no clear D. Germline loops: CDR1 SEHNR, CDR2 FQNEAQ (reference sequence). V lost 3 bases and J 2 bases, leaving 9 bases between the germline ends. CDR3 length equals 14 residues. CDR3 residues: CASSLGSDTDTQYF. Here the CDR3 DNA reads TGTGCCAGCAGCTTGGGGTCCGACACAGATACGCAGTATTTT.

This chain uses TRBV28 with TRBJ1-2; TRBD1 is a possible D gene (6 bases). Trimming shortened V by 7 bases and J by 5 bases, and 14 bases separated the two germline ends. This CDR3 region has 13 residues. CDR1 MDHEN and CDR2 SYDVKM come from the germline V gene. The CDR3 spells CASTTGTLYGYTF. The CDR3 DNA follows: TGTGCCAGCACCACCGGGACACTGTATGGCTACACCTTC.

The V gene is TRBV11-2, the J gene TRBJ1-5; TRBD1 matches 9 bases. The CDR3 is 15 residues long. J was trimmed by 5 bases and V by 5 bases; bases with no gene match: 7. Germline CDR1 SGHAT, CDR2 FQNNGV. The CDR3 DNA reads TGTGCCAGCAGCGAAGGGACAGGGAGTCATCAGCCCCAGCATTTT. The encoded protein is CASSEGTGSHQPQHF.

This CDR3 is CASSLVGQDLAEAFF. CDR3 bases: TGTGCCAGCAGCTTAGTAGGGCAGGATCTTGCTGAAGCTTTCTTT. The V and J genes are TRBV7-9 and TRBJ1-1; D remains unclear. The CDR3 extends over 15 amino acids. The germline CDR1 and CDR2 sequences are SEHNR and FQNEAQ (reference sequence). V shed 1 base and J shed 6 bases, with 15 bases lying between them.

The chain has TRBV4-2 and TRBJ2-7; TRBD2 agrees at 16 bases. The CDR3 length is 15 residues. Looked up from germline, CDR1 is LGHNA and CDR2 is YNFKEQ. The ends lost 4 bases at V and 4 bases at J; junction bases unmatched: 1. CDR3 region: CASSPGLAGGYEQYF. As DNA, the CDR3 is TGTGCCAGCAGCCCGGGACTAGCGGGAGGGTACGAGCAGTACTTC.

V usage is TRBV28 and J usage is TRBJ1-5, with unresolved D. Germline V gene lookup returns CDR1 MDHEN and CDR2 SYDVKM. This CDR3 is built from 16 residues. Trimming removed 6 bases from V and 3 bases from J, with 18 bases in between. CDR3 in amino acids: CASSPGPQSSNQPQHF. The CDR3 nucleotides read TGTGCCAGCAGCCCTGGACCGCAAAGCTCCAATCAGCCCCAGCATTTT.

V usage is TRBV7-8 and J usage is TRBJ2-3; 7 bases fit TRBD2. CDR3 size: 15 residues. Germline CDR1 is SGHVS and CDR2 is FQNEAQ. Losses at the gene ends were 3 bases for V and 5 bases for J; bases not matched to a gene: 8. CDR3 sequence: CASSFGPGGLDTQYF. CDR3 DNA: TGTGCCAGCAGCTTTGGCCCGGGAGGCTTAGATACGCAGTATTTT.

Notes on this clone: Other DNA sequences from this sample encode an identical CDR3 as well. The chain carries TRBV11-2 and TRBJ2-7, with 8 bases aligning to TRBD1. The CDR3 length is 14 residues. V lost 3 bases to trimming and J lost 1 base; unmatched junction nucleotides: 2. Germline V lookup: CDR1 SGHAT, CDR2 FQNNGV. The CDR3: CASSFGTGSYEQYF. The CDR3 bases are TGTGCCAGCAGCTTCGGGACAGGTTCCTACGAGCAGTACTTC.